These 24 T cell receptor beta chains were all obtained from the same sample, sequenced in a study of cytomegalovirus exposure and HLA in healthy donors. 13 Jbeta primers and 60 Vbeta primers were used for the PCR. Sequencing was performed with immunoSEQ multiplex PCR; in TCRdb, only in-frame clones are kept and a portion is missing. The profile shows 110,000 to 150,000 clones, about 80% of them singletons. Sequenced: PBMCs. These receptors were obtained from a woman between 25 and 40 years old in good health and CMV-seronegative.

This clone was seen a single time. The V call is TRBV9, the J call TRBJ2-5, with 7 bases lining up with TRBD2. This CDR3 has 15 amino acids. Germline loops: CDR1 SGDLS, CDR2 YYNGEE. Trimming removed 3 bases from V and 5 bases from J; junction bases left unmatched: 10. CDR3 amino acids: CASSEGLGGWETQYF. CDR3 in DNA: TGTGCCAGCAGCGAGGGGTTGGGAGGGTGGGAGACCCAGTACTTC.

This chain connects TRBV14 to TRBJ1-2; D gene uncertain. Trimming pared 4 bases from V and 2 bases from J, leaving 8 bases between. Germline V gives CDR1 SGHDN, CDR2 FVKESK. The CDR3 spans 13 residues. The DNA for the CDR3 is TGTGCCAGCAGCCCCGTCTCGAACTATGGCTACACCTTC. Translating it yields CASSPVSNYGYTF.

The J gene is TRBJ1-1, the V gene TRBV5-4; 7 bases fit TRBD1. Germline V gene lookup returns CDR1 SGHNT and CDR2 YYREEE (reference sequence). CDR3 size: 15 residues. The V and J ends lost 3 bases and 0 bases, in that order; junction bases with no gene match: 5. The CDR3 here is CASSSRTGLNTEAFF. As DNA, the CDR3 is TGTGCCAGCAGCTCCCGGACAGGTTTGAACACTGAAGCTTTCTTT.

This chain uses TRBV5-6 with TRBJ2-6; no firm D call. CDR1 is SGHDT and CDR2 is YYEEEE in the germline V gene. V dropped 3 bases and J dropped 0 bases, with 10 bases sitting between them. The CDR3 has 16 amino acids. CDR3 bases: TGTGCCAGCAGCTCCATCTCCAGCTCTGGGGCCAACGTCCTGACTTTC. Translated, it gives CASSSISSSGANVLTF.

V is TRBV10-2 and J is TRBJ1-1; perhaps TRBD1 as D (6 bases). V lost 7 bases and J lost 4, with 16 bases in between. This CDR3 spans 14 amino acids. Germline lookup yields CDR1 WSHSY and CDR2 SAAADI. CDR3 nucleotides: TGCGCCAGCATTACCGGAGCAGGGGCCACTGAAGCTTTCTTT. Translated, it gives CASITGAGATEAFF.

The chain has TRBV27 and TRBJ2-7; 9 bases are a match to TRBD1. This CDR3 contains 14 residues. Germline trimming cut 4 bases from V and 3 bases from J; bases unmatched to any gene: 4. Germline V gives CDR1 MNHEY, CDR2 SMNVEV (reference sequence). CDR3 in DNA: TGTGCCAGCAGTTCCGGGACAGGGTTCTACGAGCAGTACTTC. As protein: CASSSGTGFYEQYF.

The CDR3 here is CASSQTGGHYGYTF. As DNA, the CDR3 is TGCGCCAGCAGCCAAACAGGGGGCCACTATGGCTACACCTTC. This chain links TRBV4-3 with TRBJ1-2; 9 positions match TRBD1. The CDR3 spans 14 residues. V shed 2 bases and J 3 bases; nucleotides not matched to a gene: 1. Germline CDR1 LGHNA, CDR2 YSLEER.

The V gene is TRBV27, the J gene TRBJ1-3, with 7 bases fitting TRBD1. Germline-derived CDR1 and CDR2 are MNHEY and SMNVEV (reference sequence). This CDR3 has 15 residues. Trimming removed 6 bases from V and 2 bases from J; junction bases left unmatched: 7. The CDR3 loop reads CASRLGTAAGNTIYF. As DNA, the CDR3 is TGTGCCAGCAGGTTAGGGACAGCTGCTGGAAACACCATATATTTT.

This clone showed up just a few times. The rearrangement uses TRBV2 and TRBJ1-5; D call uncertain. Germline CDR1 is SNHLY and CDR2 is FYNNEI. Trimming removed 4 bases from V and 0 bases from J, with 7 bases in between. CDR3 length: 14 amino acids. DNA for the CDR3: TGTGCCAGCAGTGGGGAGACTAGCAATCAGCCCCAGCATTTT. Amino acids: CASSGETSNQPQHF.

This clone was counted once. The J gene is TRBJ1-1, the V gene TRBV6-6; possible D gene TRBD1, 6 bases. V dropped 5 bases and J dropped 0 bases, with 16 bases sitting between them. CDR3 length equals 16 residues. The germline V gene has CDR1 MNHNY and CDR2 SVGAGI (reference sequence). This chain's CDR3 is CASSRGRGGLNTEAFF. The CDR3 DNA reads as TGTGCCAGCAGTCGGGGGAGGGGGGGGTTGAACACTGAAGCTTTCTTT.

The chain joins TRBV10-3 to TRBJ2-5; D unresolved. The CDR3 totals 15 residues. The ends were cut back, 2 bases at V and 3 bases at J, with 13 bases in the middle. Germline V gives CDR1 ENHRY, CDR2 SYGVKD. In nucleotides, the CDR3 is TGTGCCATCAGTGAGGGTAGAGACTTAAAAGAGACCCAGTACTTC. Translated: CAISEGRDLKETQYF.

The chain recombines TRBV10-1 with TRBJ1-1, with 7 bases lining up with TRBD1. CDR1 and CDR2 (germline): WNHNN, SYGVQD (reference sequence). J gave up 7 bases and V 6 bases, and 8 bases lay outside the gene matches. The CDR3 loop spans 13 amino acids. The CDR3 DNA follows: TGCGCCAGCAGACGAACAGGGGAGGTTGAAGCTTTCTTT. Its translation is CASRRTGEVEAFF.

The genes are TRBV5-5 and TRBJ2-1; possible D gene TRBD1, 6 bases. This CDR3 is built from 15 residues. CDR1 is SGHKS and CDR2 is YYEKEE in the germline V gene (reference sequence). V dropped 2 bases and J dropped 3 bases, with 12 bases sitting between them. CDR3 coding DNA: TGTGCCAGCAGCTTAGGACAGCCAGTCTACAATGAGCAGTTCTTC. Its protein product is CASSLGQPVYNEQFF. Full variable domain (missing parts from reference TRBV5-5 and TRBJ2-1): DAGVTQSPTHLIKTRGQQVTLRCSPISGHKSVSWYQQVLGQGPQFIFQYYEKEERGRGNFPDRFSARQFPNYSSELNVNALLLGDSALYLCASSLGQPVYNEQFFGPGTRLTVL.

The chain is built from TRBV2 and TRBJ2-5; perhaps TRBD1 as D (6 bases). Deletions cut 6 bases from V and 4 bases from J, with 18 bases between. CDR1 SNHLY and CDR2 FYNNEI come from the germline V gene. This CDR3 contains 15 residues. CDR3 DNA: TGTGCCAGCAGCCCACAGGGTAGACGGGGAGAGACCCAGTACTTC. Translation: CASSPQGRRGETQYF.

V and J are TRBV10-1 and TRBJ2-2; a possible D gene is TRBD1 (6 bases). This CDR3 spans 15 amino acids. With 3 bases removed from V and 4 bases from J, the gap between germline ends came to 12 bases. Germline CDR1 WNHNN, CDR2 SYGVQD (reference sequence). The CDR3 DNA reads TGCGCCAGCAGTGAAGGGGGAACCGGCACCGGGGAGCTGTTTTTT. Protein sequence: CASSEGGTGTGELFF.

V is TRBV4-1 and J is TRBJ1-5; no firm D call. The CDR3 loop spans 15 amino acids. The germline gives CDR1 MGHRA, CDR2 YSYEKL. The ends were cut back, 0 bases at V and 4 bases at J, with 10 bases in the middle. The CDR3 coding sequence is TGCGCCAGCAGCCAAGAACAGATTGTAAATCAGCCCCAGCATTTT. Encoded protein: CASSQEQIVNQPQHF.

The rearrangement links TRBV7-6 to TRBJ2-1, with D possibly TRBD1 on 6 matching bases. Germline lookup yields CDR1 SGHVS and CDR2 FNYEAQ. The CDR3 length is 14 residues. V was trimmed by 5 bases and J by 9 bases, leaving 17 bases between them. CDR3 bases: TGTGCCAGCAGCGCCAGGACAGTAGGTGTTGAGCAGTTCTTC. It codes for CASSARTVGVEQFF.

This clone was recorded once. V and J are TRBV30 and TRBJ1-4; TRBD1 aligns across 7 bases. The V and J ends lost 4 bases and 7 bases, in that order; junction bases with no gene match: 6. In germline, CDR1 is GTSNPN, CDR2 SVGIG (reference sequence). This CDR3 is 13 amino acids long. The CDR3 DNA is TGTGCCTGGACCAGGACAGGATTTGAAAAACTGTTTTTT. Protein: CAWTRTGFEKLFF.

This chain connects TRBV5-1 to TRBJ2-3; 9 bases are a match to TRBD2. After removal of 1 base from V and 2 bases from J, the junction contained 2 bases not matched to a gene. CDR1 and CDR2 from the germline V gene are SGHRS and YFSETQ. The CDR3 length is 15 residues. This CDR3 reads CASSLRGGATDTQYF. CDR3 nucleotides: TGCGCCAGCAGCTTGCGCGGGGGGGCCACAGATACGCAGTATTTT.

The rearrangement joins TRBV4-3 to TRBJ1-5; 8 positions agree with TRBD1. V dropped 4 bases and J dropped 3; count of bases not matched to a gene: 5. From germline, CDR1 is LGHNA and CDR2 YSLEER. The CDR3 has 15 residues. The CDR3, as DNA: TGCGCCAGCAGCCCGCGGACAGGGCTCAATCAGCCCCAGCATTTT. Protein sequence: CASSPRTGLNQPQHF.

Of note for this clone: Other DNA sequences within the sample encode an identical CDR3. The chain carries TRBV28 and TRBJ1-5; unclear D gene. V was clipped by 7 bases and J by 0 bases, with 4 bases between them. The CDR3 loop spans 12 amino acids. The germline V gene has CDR1 MDHEN and CDR2 SYDVKM. The CDR3 coding sequence is TGTGCCAGCACAGGTAGCAATCAGCCCCAGCATTTT. The encoded protein is CASTGSNQPQHF.

This clone has only a few counts. The J gene is TRBJ2-5, the V gene TRBV6-1; a possible D gene is TRBD1 (5 bases). The CDR3 runs 13 residues. CDR1 and CDR2 (germline): MNHNS, SASEGT. V lost 8 bases to trimming and J lost 2 bases, with 12 bases between them. The CDR3 here is CASGHRWQETQYF. The CDR3 DNA reads as TGTGCCAGCGGACACCGTTGGCAAGAGACCCAGTACTTC.

The chain is built from TRBV11-2 and TRBJ1-2; D perhaps matches TRBD1 (5 bases). Trimming removed 7 bases from V and 0 bases from J, with 12 bases in between. The germline gives CDR1 SGHAT, CDR2 FQNNGV. The CDR3 totals 14 residues. The CDR3 DNA is TGTGCCAGCACCCACCCAGGGACTAACTATGGCTACACCTTC. Translating it yields CASTHPGTNYGYTF.

The J gene is TRBJ2-3, the V gene TRBV29-1; TRBD1 matches 9 bases. Germline assignment: CDR1 SQVTM and CDR2 ANQGSEA. The length of the CDR3 is 20 residues. J lost 1 base, V lost 0 bases, and 17 bases had no gene match. CDR3 amino acids: CSVEEPPGQGTPAGTDTQYF. The DNA of the CDR3 is TGCAGCGTTGAAGAACCCCCGGGACAGGGAACCCCTGCAGGCACAGATACGCAGTATTTT.